The 26 T cell receptor beta chains listed next were all sequenced from one sample in a study of shared clonotypes between healthy human individuals. Profiling relied on immunoSEQ multiplex PCR, and the TCRdb table lists in-frame clones only, not all of them. The sample carries about 2,500,000 clones, around 94% recorded once. Sequencing used naive CD4+ T cells sorted from blood. Subset indicated: CD45RA+ positively selected. Source of these receptors: a man between 18 and 29 years old in good health.

This chain uses TRBV19 with TRBJ1-3; D remains unclear. From germline, CDR1 is LNHDA and CDR2 SQIVND (reference sequence). The CDR3 extends over 13 amino acids. V lost 5 bases to trimming and J lost 4 bases, with 9 bases between them. The CDR3 is CASSAQTGNTIYF. DNA for the CDR3: TGTGCCAGTAGTGCCCAGACCGGAAACACCATATATTTT.

The chain combines TRBV7-2 with TRBJ2-5; D is perhaps TRBD1 or TRBD2 (5 bases each). Trimming cost V 5 bases and J 4 bases, with 20 bases left between them. Per the germline V gene, CDR1 is SGHTA and CDR2 is FQGNSA. This CDR3 is 16 amino acids long. The CDR3 reads CASSQARGRVRETQYF. The CDR3 DNA is TGTGCCAGCAGCCAAGCCCGGGGCAGGGTCAGAGAGACCCAGTACTTC.

The chain uses TRBV29-1 and TRBJ2-3; a possible D gene is TRBD2 (6 bases). The germline V and J ends were trimmed by 0 bases and 4 bases, with 17 bases remaining between them. Germline-derived CDR1 and CDR2 are SQVTM and ANQGSEA. The CDR3 spans 16 residues. CDR3 DNA: TGCAGCGTTGAAGATTCTCGGGGGTGGAGGGCAGATACGCAGTATTTT. It yields the protein CSVEDSRGWRADTQYF.

V and J are TRBV5-4 and TRBJ2-5; 9 bases align to TRBD2. This CDR3 has 13 residues. The germline V gene has CDR1 SGHNT and CDR2 YYREEE (reference sequence). In nucleotides, the CDR3 is TGTGCTTCTGCGGGGGGGATTCAAGAGACCCAGTACTTC. Translated, it gives CASAGGIQETQYF.

The rearrangement links TRBV5-1 to TRBJ2-1; 9 nucleotides agree with TRBD2. V trimming: 9 bases; J trimming: 6 bases; junction bases outside the gene matches: 7. Per the germline V gene, CDR1 is SGHRS and CDR2 is YFSETQ. The CDR3 has 13 amino acids. The CDR3 sequence: CATGLASGNEQFF. The CDR3 region has the DNA TGCGCCACCGGACTAGCGTCGGGCAATGAGCAGTTCTTC.

This chain connects TRBV19 to TRBJ1-3, with 7 bases aligning to TRBD1. After removal of 6 bases from V and 2 bases from J, the junction contained 1 base not matched to a gene. Germline values: CDR1 LNHDA, CDR2 SQIVND (reference sequence). The length of the CDR3 is 13 residues. The CDR3 DNA is TGTGCCAGTAGGCAGGGGGCTGGAAACACCATATATTTT. Amino acid sequence: CASRQGAGNTIYF.

This chain connects TRBV29-1 to TRBJ2-1; 7 bases line up with TRBD1. The CDR3 spans 18 residues. The V segment lost 5 bases and the J segment 9 bases; nucleotides outside the gene matches: 25. CDR1 and CDR2 (germline): SQVTM, ANQGSEA. CDR3 protein: CSVRRGGGFSTEYGEQFF. CDR3 in DNA: TGCAGCGTTCGTCGAGGGGGCGGATTCAGTACGGAGTACGGTGAGCAGTTCTTC.

V gene TRBV2 combines with J gene TRBJ2-3; TRBD2 aligns across 9 bases. Looked up from germline, CDR1 is SNHLY and CDR2 is FYNNEI. With 4 bases clipped from V and 4 bases from J, the junction kept 12 bases outside the gene matches. This CDR3 has 17 residues. The CDR3 sequence: CASSVPASGTWADTQYF. CDR3 in DNA: TGTGCCAGCAGTGTTCCCGCTAGCGGGACATGGGCAGATACGCAGTATTTT.

About this clone: The same CDR3 arises from other DNA sequences in this sample as well. This chain connects TRBV5-1 to TRBJ2-2, with no clear D. The CDR3 extends over 12 amino acids. The ends were cut back, 2 bases at V and 5 bases at J, with 4 bases in the middle. Germline loops: CDR1 SGHRS, CDR2 YFSETQ. CDR3 nucleotide sequence: TGCGCCAGCAGCTTCGGAACCGGGGAGCTGTTTTTT. Translated, it gives CASSFGTGELFF.

The genes are TRBV5-4 and TRBJ2-5, with D tentatively TRBD1 (6 bases). With 4 bases removed from V and 2 bases from J, the gap between germline ends came to 12 bases. The length of the CDR3 is 14 residues. Germline values: CDR1 SGHNT, CDR2 YYREEE (reference sequence). CDR3 region: CASSHGRGQETQYF. In nucleotides, the CDR3 is TGTGCCAGCAGCCACGGTAGGGGGCAAGAGACCCAGTACTTC.

CDR3 nucleotides: TGTGCCAGCAGCCACCGGGACAGTTCCTACGAGCAGTACTTC. Amino acid sequence: CASSHRDSSYEQYF. The J gene is TRBJ2-7, the V gene TRBV7-2, with 7 bases lining up with TRBD1. Unmatched junction bases numbered 5, after V lost 5 bases and J lost 1 base. This CDR3 is 14 amino acids long. Germline V gene sequence: CDR1 SGHTA, CDR2 FQGNSA.

The table lists this clone with a count of one. The genes are TRBV5-1 and TRBJ1-1; D uncertain. V was clipped by 0 bases and J by 5 bases, with 8 bases between them. Germline V lookup: CDR1 SGHRS, CDR2 YFSETQ. The CDR3 consists of 13 residues. The CDR3 loop is CASSLELRTEAFF. The CDR3 bases are TGCGCCAGCAGCTTGGAGTTAAGGACTGAAGCTTTCTTT.

This clone appeared once. The rearrangement links TRBV4-2 to TRBJ1-3; tentatively, D is TRBD1 (6 bases). The CDR3 is made up of 14 amino acids. The germline gives CDR1 LGHNA, CDR2 YNFKEQ. Trimming removed 4 bases at V and 1 base at J, with 8 bases between. CDR3 protein: CASSRTGSGNTIYF. DNA for the CDR3: TGTGCCAGCAGCCGAACAGGGTCTGGAAACACCATATATTTT.

The gene calls are TRBV7-8 and TRBJ1-2; D not resolved. The germline gives CDR1 SGHVS, CDR2 FQNEAQ. The CDR3 extends over 15 amino acids. The ends were cut back, 1 base at V and 2 bases at J, with 11 bases in the middle. The CDR3: CASSLESGQNYGYTF. The CDR3 nucleotides are TGTGCCAGCAGCTTAGAGAGTGGTCAGAACTATGGCTACACCTTC.

The V call is TRBV28, the J call TRBJ1-2; D is unresolved. The CDR3 loop spans 12 amino acids. Deletions cut 5 bases from V and 6 bases from J, with 10 bases between. Germline CDR1 reads MDHEN; CDR2 reads SYDVKM. The CDR3 region is CASSAKVNGYTF. For the CDR3, the DNA is TGTGCCAGCAGTGCGAAGGTGAATGGCTACACCTTC.

The chain links TRBV5-1 to TRBJ2-1, with 12 positions matching TRBD2. Per germline, CDR1 SGHRS and CDR2 YFSETQ. This CDR3 has 17 residues. The V segment lost 3 bases and the J segment 7 bases; nucleotides outside the gene matches: 11. The CDR3 region has the DNA TGCGCCAGCAGCTATGCTACCTCTAGCGGGGGGGCAAATGAGCAGTTCTTC. It specifies CASSYATSSGGANEQFF.

Details on this clone: Within the sample, other DNA sequences also encode this same CDR3. This chain links TRBV25-1 with TRBJ1-4, with 8 bases identical to TRBD1. The CDR3 loop spans 14 amino acids. Germline lookup yields CDR1 MGHDK and CDR2 SYGVNS. Trimming at V came to 3 bases and at J to 8 bases, leaving 5 bases not matched to a gene. DNA for the CDR3: TGTGCCAGCAGTGAGGGACAGGTGGGCGAAAAACTGTTTTTT. It yields the protein CASSEGQVGEKLFF.

CDR3 nucleotide sequence: TGTGCCAGCAGCACCCGGGCTAGCGGGAGATTGTTGGACATTCAGTACTTC. Residues: CASSTRASGRLLDIQYF. This chain uses TRBV7-2 with TRBJ2-4, with 10 bases fitting TRBD2. The V segment lost 5 bases and the J segment 8 bases; nucleotides outside the gene matches: 15. CDR3 length: 17 residues. Germline lookup yields CDR1 SGHTA and CDR2 FQGNSA.

In the case of this clone: Additional DNA sequences in this sample encode the identical CDR3. The genes are TRBV5-1 and TRBJ2-7, with 8 nucleotides matching TRBD1. Germline CDR1 and CDR2: SGHRS and YFSETQ. V shed 2 bases and J 0 bases; nucleotides not matched to a gene: 4. The CDR3 is 15 residues long. CDR3 sequence (DNA): TGCGCCAGCAGCTTAGCCGGGACAGGCTCCTACGAGCAGTACTTC. Translating gives CASSLAGTGSYEQYF.

About this clone itself: The sample holds other DNA sequences that translate to the same CDR3. The chain employs TRBV6-1 and TRBJ1-2; tentative D call: TRBD1 (5 bases). Germline CDR1 and CDR2: MNHNS and SASEGT. This CDR3 contains 14 residues. V lost 1 base and J 5 bases, leaving 11 bases between the germline ends. CDR3: CASSEGVGGYGYTF. The CDR3, as DNA: TGTGCCAGCAGTGAAGGCGTGGGGGGGTATGGCTACACCTTC.

The count of this clone is one. V usage is TRBV2 and J usage is TRBJ2-7; 9 positions match TRBD2. In germline, CDR1 is SNHLY, CDR2 FYNNEI. V was pared by 3 bases and J by 3 bases, with 6 bases of the junction left unmatched. CDR3 length equals 15 residues. CDR3 DNA sequence: TGTGCCAGCAGTGAGGAAAGCGGGAGGTTCTACGAGCAGTACTTC. This sequence encodes CASSEESGRFYEQYF.

The chain joins TRBV28 to TRBJ1-5; no reliable D call. The CDR3 extends over 13 amino acids. From germline, CDR1 is MDHEN and CDR2 SYDVKM. The V gene lost 8 bases and the J gene lost 3 bases, with 11 bases spanning the gap. Here the CDR3 DNA reads TGTGCCAGCGGCGTATTACTCAATCAGCCCCAGCATTTT. Amino acids: CASGVLLNQPQHF. The complete variable domain, with remaining parts taken from reference TRBV28 and TRBJ1-5, reads DVKVTQSSRYLVKRTGEKVFLECVQDMDHENMFWYRQDPGLGLRLIYFSYDVKMKEKGDIPEGYSVSREKKERFSLILESASTNQTSMYLCASGVLLNQPQHFGDGTRLSIL.

This sequence joins TRBV6-6 and TRBJ1-5, with D hard to call. This CDR3 region has 14 residues. Germline V CDR1 and CDR2: MNHNY, SVGAGI (reference sequence). V lost 5 bases to trimming and J lost 9 bases, with 17 bases between them. CDR3 loop: CASSLSGPDRPQHF. The CDR3 DNA is TGTGCCAGCAGTCTATCCGGTCCTGATCGGCCCCAGCATTTT.

The rearrangement links TRBV7-9 to TRBJ1-6; a possible D gene is TRBD1 (5 bases). V lost 7 bases and J lost 6, with 16 bases in between. From germline, CDR1 is SEHNR and CDR2 FQNEAQ (reference sequence). The CDR3 has 15 amino acids. The CDR3 sequence is CASTHLRDGNSPLHF. CDR3 nucleotides: TGTGCCAGCACCCACCTCCGGGACGGTAATTCACCCCTCCACTTT.

The CDR3, as DNA: TGTGCCAGCAGCCGGGACTGGGGATGGTACGAGCAGTACTTC. Translation: CASSRDWGWYEQYF. The chain combines TRBV7-2 with TRBJ2-7, with TRBD2 as a possible D gene (6 bases). The CDR3 runs to 14 residues. Germline-derived CDR1 and CDR2 are SGHTA and FQGNSA. Between the trimmed V and J ends, which lost 5 bases and 4 bases, there was a span of 15 bases.

The chain carries TRBV5-1 and TRBJ1-1, with D hard to call. Trimming left V 0 bases short and J 0 bases short, with 9 bases between. The CDR3 has 15 residues. Germline CDR1 reads SGHRS; CDR2 reads YFSETQ. The CDR3 here is CASSLGTQLNTEAFF. CDR3 coding DNA: TGCGCCAGCAGCTTGGGAACACAGCTGAACACTGAAGCTTTCTTT. Together with reference TRBV5-1 and TRBJ1-1, the CDR3 gives the full variable domain: KAGVTQTPRYLIKTRGQQVTLSCSPISGHRSVSWYQQTPGQGLQFLFEYFSETQRNKGNFPGRFSGRQFSNSRSEMNVSTLELGDSALYLCASSLGTQLNTEAFFGQGTRLTVV.